This TCR beta chain was profiled in a study of blood T cell repertoires in COVID-19. Study in general: Acute-phase and convalescent COVID-19 samples originated in the United States, Italy and Spain.

Method: immunoSEQ multiplex PCR; TCRdb's copy keeps in-frame clones and lacks some. The repertoire holds over 130,000 clones, with approximately 87% as singletons. Recruits, aged roughly 18 to 89 years, lived in 24 US areas. Trimming left V 3 bases short and J 2 bases short, with 8 bases between. Germline CDR1 MGHRA, CDR2 YSYEKL. This CDR3 has 13 amino acids. The TCR was taken from a man aged 50-59 years in a cohort exposed to, infected with or recovered from COVID-19 (not recorded which). What was sequenced was PBMCs or T cells enriched from blood (not recorded which). The chain combines TRBV4-1 with TRBJ2-7; no firm D call. The CDR3 sequence is CASSHNTAYEQYF. As DNA, the CDR3 is TGCGCCAGCAGCCACAATACGGCCTACGAGCAGTACTTC.